Sequencing of this TCR beta chain was carried out in a study of blood T cell repertoires in COVID-19. Libraries were prepared by immunoSEQ multiplex PCR; TCRdb keeps only in-frame clonotypes and omits some of them. This sample has around 180,000 clones, with approximately 83% found just once. The CDR3 extends over 15 amino acids. In germline, CDR1 is SGHVS, CDR2 FQNEAQ. V was cut by 7 bases and J by 4 bases, with 18 bases left in between. The TCR sequence derives from a man aged 55 to 69 with acute or convalescent COVID-19. Sequencing was performed on peripheral blood. This sequence joins TRBV7-8 and TRBJ2-3; D might be TRBD2 (6 bases). In DNA form, the CDR3 reads TGTGCCAGCATCCTTCCGGGAGAGAATGCAGATACGCAGTATTTT. Translating it yields CASILPGENADTQYF. Together with reference TRBV7-8 and TRBJ2-3, the CDR3 gives the full variable domain: GAGVSQSPRYKVAKRGQDVALRCDPISGHVSLFWYQQALGQGPEFLTYFQNEAQLDKSGLPSDRFFAERPEGSVSTLKIQRTQQEDSAVYLCASILPGENADTQYFGPGTRLTVL.